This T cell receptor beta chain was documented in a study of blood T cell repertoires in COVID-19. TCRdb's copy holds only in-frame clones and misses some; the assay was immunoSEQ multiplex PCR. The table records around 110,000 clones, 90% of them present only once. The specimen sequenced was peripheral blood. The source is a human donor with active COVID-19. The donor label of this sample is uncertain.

CDR3 amino acids: CASSLASGGLETQYF. The DNA for the CDR3 is TGTGCCAGCAGCTTGGCGAGCGGGGGGTTAGAGACCCAGTACTTC. The rearrangement uses TRBV5-6 and TRBJ2-5; 9 nucleotides align to TRBD2. There are 15 residues in the CDR3. V was clipped by 0 bases and J by 4 bases; unmatched bases: 4. Germline lookup yields CDR1 SGHDT and CDR2 YYEEEE.